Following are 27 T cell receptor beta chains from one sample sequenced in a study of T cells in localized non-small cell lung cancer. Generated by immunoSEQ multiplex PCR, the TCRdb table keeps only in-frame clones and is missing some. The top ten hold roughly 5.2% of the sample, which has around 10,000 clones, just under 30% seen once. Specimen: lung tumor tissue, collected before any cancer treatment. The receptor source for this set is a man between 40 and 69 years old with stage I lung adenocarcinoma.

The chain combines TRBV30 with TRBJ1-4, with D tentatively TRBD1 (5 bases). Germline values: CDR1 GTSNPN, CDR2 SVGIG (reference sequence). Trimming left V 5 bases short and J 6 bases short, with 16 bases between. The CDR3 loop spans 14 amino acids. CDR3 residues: CAWVRLGTDEKLFF. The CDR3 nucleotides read TGTGCCTGGGTCCGGTTAGGGACCGATGAAAAACTGTTTTTT. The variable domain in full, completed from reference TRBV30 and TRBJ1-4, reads SQTIHQWPATLVQPVGSPLSLECTVEGTSNPNLYWYRQAAGRGLQLLFYSVGIGQISSEVPQNLSASRPQDRQFILSSKKLLLSDSGFYLCAWVRLGTDEKLFFGSGTQLSVL.

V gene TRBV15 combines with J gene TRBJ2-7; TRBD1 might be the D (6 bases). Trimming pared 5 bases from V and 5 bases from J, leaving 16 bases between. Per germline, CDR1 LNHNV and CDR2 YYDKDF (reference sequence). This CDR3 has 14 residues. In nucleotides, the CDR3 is TGTGCCACCAGCGGAATACAGGGCGCCCACGAGCAGTACTTC. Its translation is CATSGIQGAHEQYF.

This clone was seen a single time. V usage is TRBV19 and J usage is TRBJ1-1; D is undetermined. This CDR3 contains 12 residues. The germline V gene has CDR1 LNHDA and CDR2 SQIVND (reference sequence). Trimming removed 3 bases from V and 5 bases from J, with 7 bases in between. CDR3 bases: TGTGCCAGTAGTATCAAAAGGACTGAAGCTTTCTTT. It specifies CASSIKRTEAFF.

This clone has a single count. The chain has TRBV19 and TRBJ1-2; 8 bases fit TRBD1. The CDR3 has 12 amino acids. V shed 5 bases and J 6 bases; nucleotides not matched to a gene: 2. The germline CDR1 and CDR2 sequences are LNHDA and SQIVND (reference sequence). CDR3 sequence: CASSRQGNGYTF. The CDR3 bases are TGTGCCAGTAGTCGACAGGGGAATGGCTACACCTTC.

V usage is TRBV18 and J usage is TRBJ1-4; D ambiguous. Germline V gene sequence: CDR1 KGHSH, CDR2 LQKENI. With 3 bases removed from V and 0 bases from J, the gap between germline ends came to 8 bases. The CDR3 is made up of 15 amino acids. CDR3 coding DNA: TGTGCCAGCTCACCTCGGGAGGCAACTAATGAAAAACTGTTTTTT. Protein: CASSPREATNEKLFF. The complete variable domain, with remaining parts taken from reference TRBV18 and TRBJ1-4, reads NAGVMQNPRHLVRRRGQEARLRCSPMKGHSHVYWYRQLPEEGLKFMVYLQKENIIDESGMPKERFSAEFPKEGPSILRIQQVVRGDSAAYFCASSPREATNEKLFFGSGTQLSVL.

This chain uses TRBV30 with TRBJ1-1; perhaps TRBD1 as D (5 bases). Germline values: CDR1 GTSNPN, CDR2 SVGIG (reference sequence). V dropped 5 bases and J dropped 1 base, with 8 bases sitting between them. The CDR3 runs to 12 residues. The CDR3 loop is CAWDRGNTEAFF. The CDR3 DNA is TGTGCCTGGGATAGGGGGAACACTGAAGCTTTCTTT.

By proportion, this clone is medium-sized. CDR3 loop: CASSEPVRGESGYTF. The CDR3 DNA is TGTGCCAGCAGTGAACCGGTCAGGGGAGAATCTGGCTACACCTTC. This chain joins TRBV9 and TRBJ1-2; maybe TRBD1 (6 bases). CDR1 is SGDLS and CDR2 is YYNGEE in the germline V gene. This CDR3 has 15 residues. With 5 bases removed from V and 7 bases from J, the gap between germline ends came to 21 bases. The variable domain in full, with the rest retrieved from reference TRBV9 and TRBJ1-2, is DSGVTQTPKHLITATGQRVTLRCSPRSGDLSVYWYQQSLDQGLQFLIQYYNGEERAKGNILERFSAQQFPDLHSELNLSSLELGDSALYFCASSEPVRGESGYTFGSGTRLTVV.

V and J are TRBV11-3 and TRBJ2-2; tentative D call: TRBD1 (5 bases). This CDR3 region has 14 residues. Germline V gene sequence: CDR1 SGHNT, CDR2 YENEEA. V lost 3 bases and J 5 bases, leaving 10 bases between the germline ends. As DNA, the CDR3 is TGTGCCAGCAGCTTCAGGGCTAGTACCGGGGAGCTGTTTTTT. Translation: CASSFRASTGELFF.

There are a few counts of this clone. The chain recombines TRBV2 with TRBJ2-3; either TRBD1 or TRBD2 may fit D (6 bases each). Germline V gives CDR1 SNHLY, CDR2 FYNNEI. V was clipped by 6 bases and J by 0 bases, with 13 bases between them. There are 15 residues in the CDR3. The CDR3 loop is CASSSQGGSTDTQYF. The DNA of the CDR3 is TGTGCCAGCAGCTCCCAAGGGGGGAGCACAGATACGCAGTATTTT.

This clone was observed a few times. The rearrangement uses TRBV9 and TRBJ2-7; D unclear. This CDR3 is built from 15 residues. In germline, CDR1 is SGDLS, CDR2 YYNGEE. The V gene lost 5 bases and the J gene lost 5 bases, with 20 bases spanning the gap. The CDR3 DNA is TGTGCCAGCAGTGAAGCCCGGAGAAAGTCCCACGAGCAGTACTTC. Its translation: CASSEARRKSHEQYF.

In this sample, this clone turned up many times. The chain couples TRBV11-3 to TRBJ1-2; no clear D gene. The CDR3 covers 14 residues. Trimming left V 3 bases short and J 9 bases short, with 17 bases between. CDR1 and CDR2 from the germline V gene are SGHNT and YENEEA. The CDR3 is CASSLFREAGSYTF. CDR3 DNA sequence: TGTGCCAGCAGCTTGTTTCGGGAGGCTGGTAGCTACACCTTC.

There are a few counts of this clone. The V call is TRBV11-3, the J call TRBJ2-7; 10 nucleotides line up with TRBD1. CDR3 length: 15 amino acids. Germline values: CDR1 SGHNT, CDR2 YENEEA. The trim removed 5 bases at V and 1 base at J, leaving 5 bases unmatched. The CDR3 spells CASSSPGQGSYEQYF. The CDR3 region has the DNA TGTGCCAGCAGCAGTCCGGGACAGGGGTCCTACGAGCAGTACTTC.

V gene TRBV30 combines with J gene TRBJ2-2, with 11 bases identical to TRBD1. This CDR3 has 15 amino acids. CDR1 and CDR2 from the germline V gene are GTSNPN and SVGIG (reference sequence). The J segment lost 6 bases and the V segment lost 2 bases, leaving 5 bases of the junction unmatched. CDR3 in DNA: TGTGCCTGGAGTAGGGGACAGGGGGTGGCCGGGGAGCTGTTTTTT. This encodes CAWSRGQGVAGELFF.

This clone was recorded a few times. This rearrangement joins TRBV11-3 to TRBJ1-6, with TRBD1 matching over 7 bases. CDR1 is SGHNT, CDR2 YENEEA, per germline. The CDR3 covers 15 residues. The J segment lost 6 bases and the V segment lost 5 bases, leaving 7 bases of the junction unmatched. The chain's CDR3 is CASSPGTVSNSPLHF. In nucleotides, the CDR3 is TGTGCCAGCAGCCCGGGGACAGTGTCTAATTCACCCCTCCACTTT.

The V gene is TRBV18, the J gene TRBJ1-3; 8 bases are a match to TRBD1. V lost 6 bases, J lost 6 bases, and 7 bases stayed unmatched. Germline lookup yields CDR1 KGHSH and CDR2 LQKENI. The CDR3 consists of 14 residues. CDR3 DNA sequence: TGTGCCAGCTCGTCAGGGGGCCGCGAAAACACCATATATTTT. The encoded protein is CASSSGGRENTIYF.

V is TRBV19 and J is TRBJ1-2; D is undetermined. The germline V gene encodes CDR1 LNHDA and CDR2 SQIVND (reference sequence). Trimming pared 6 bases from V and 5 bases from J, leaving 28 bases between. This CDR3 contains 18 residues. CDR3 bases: TGTGCCAGTAGAAGTATGGGAGGCGGGCGGAAGATGGGGTATGGCTACACCTTC. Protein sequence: CASRSMGGGRKMGYGYTF.

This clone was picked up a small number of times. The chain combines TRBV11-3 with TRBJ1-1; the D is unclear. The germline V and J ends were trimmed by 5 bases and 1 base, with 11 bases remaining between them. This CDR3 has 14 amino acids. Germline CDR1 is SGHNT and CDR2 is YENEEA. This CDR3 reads CASSPRSQNTEAFF. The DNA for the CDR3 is TGTGCCAGCAGCCCAAGAAGTCAGAACACTGAAGCTTTCTTT.

CDR3 in amino acids: CASSTKPTGELFF. The CDR3 nucleotides are TGTGCCAGTAGCACTAAACCAACCGGGGAGCTGTTTTTT. The chain employs TRBV19 and TRBJ2-2; no firm D call. The V gene's germline CDR1 is LNHDA and CDR2 SQIVND (reference sequence). The V end lost 6 bases, the J end lost 5 bases, and 10 bases lay between the germline ends. The CDR3 contains 13 residues.

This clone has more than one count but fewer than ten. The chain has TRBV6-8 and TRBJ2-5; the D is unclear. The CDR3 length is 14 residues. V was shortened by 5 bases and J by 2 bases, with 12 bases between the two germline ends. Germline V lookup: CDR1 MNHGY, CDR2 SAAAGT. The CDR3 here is CASSDTQVQETQYF. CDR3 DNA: TGTGCCAGCAGTGACACGCAGGTACAAGAGACCCAGTACTTC.

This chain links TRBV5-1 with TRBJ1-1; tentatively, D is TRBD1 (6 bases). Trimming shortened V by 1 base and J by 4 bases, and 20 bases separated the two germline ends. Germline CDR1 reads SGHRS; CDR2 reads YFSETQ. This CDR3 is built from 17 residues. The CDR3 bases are TGCGCCAGCAGCTTGAAAAGCCTGAGCCGGGACACCACTGAAGCTTTCTTT. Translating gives CASSLKSLSRDTTEAFF. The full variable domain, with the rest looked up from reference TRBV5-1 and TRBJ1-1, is KAGVTQTPRYLIKTRGQQVTLSCSPISGHRSVSWYQQTPGQGLQFLFEYFSETQRNKGNFPGRFSGRQFSNSRSEMNVSTLELGDSALYLCASSLKSLSRDTTEAFFGQGTRLTVV.

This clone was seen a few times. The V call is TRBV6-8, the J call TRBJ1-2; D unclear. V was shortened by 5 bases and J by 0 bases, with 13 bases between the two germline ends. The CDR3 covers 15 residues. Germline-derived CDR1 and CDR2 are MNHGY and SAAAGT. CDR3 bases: TGTGCCAGCAGTGTAGCGGCAACAGCTAACTATGGCTACACCTTC. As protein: CASSVAATANYGYTF.

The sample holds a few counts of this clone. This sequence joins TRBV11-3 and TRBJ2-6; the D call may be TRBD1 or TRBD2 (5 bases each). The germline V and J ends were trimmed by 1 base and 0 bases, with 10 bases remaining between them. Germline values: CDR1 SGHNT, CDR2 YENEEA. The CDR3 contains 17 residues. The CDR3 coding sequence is TGTGCCAGCAGCTTAGGGGGACGAAGCTCTGGGGCCAACGTCCTGACTTTC. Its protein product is CASSLGGRSSGANVLTF.

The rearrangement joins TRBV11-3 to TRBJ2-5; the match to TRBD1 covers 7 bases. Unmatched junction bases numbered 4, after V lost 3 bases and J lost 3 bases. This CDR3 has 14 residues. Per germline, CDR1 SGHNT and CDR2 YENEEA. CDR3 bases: TGTGCCAGCAGCTTCCAGACAGGGAAAGAGACCCAGTACTTC. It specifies CASSFQTGKETQYF.

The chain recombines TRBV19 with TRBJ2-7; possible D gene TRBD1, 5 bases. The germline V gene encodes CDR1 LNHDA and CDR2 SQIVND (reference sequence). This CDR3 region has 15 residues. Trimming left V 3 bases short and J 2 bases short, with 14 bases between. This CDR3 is CASSIETGLAYEQYF. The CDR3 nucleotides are TGTGCCAGTAGTATTGAAACAGGTTTGGCCTACGAGCAGTACTTC. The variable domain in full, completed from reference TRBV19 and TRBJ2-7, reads DGGITQSPKYLFRKEGQNVTLSCEQNLNHDAMYWYRQDPGQGLRLIYYSQIVNDFQKGDIAEGYSVSREKKESFPLTVTSAQKNPTAFYLCASSIETGLAYEQYFGPGTRLTVT.

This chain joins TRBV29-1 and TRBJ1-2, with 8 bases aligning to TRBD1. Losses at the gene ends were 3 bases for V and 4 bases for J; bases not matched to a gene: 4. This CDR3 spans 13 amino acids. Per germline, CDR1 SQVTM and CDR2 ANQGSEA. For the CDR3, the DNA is TGCAGCGTTGATGGGCAGGGGGCCTATGGCTACACCTTC. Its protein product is CSVDGQGAYGYTF.

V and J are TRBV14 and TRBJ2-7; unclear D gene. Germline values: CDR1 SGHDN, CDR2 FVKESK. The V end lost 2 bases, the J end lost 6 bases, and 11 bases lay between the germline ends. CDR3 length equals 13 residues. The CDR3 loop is CASSQYRRTEQYF. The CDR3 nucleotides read TGTGCCAGCAGCCAATACCGACGGACCGAGCAGTACTTC. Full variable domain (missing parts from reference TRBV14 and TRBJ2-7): EAGVTQFPSHSVIEKGQTVTLRCDPISGHDNLYWYRRVMGKEIKFLLHFVKESKQDESGMPNNRFLAERTGGTYSTLKVQPAELEDSGVYFCASSQYRRTEQYFGPGTRLTVT.

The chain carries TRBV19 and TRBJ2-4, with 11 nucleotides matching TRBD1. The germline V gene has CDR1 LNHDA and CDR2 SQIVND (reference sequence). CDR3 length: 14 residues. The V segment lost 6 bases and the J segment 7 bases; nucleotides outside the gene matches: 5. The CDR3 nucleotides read TGTGCCAGTAGGACCGGGACAGGGGGGAACATTCAGTACTTC. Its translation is CASRTGTGGNIQYF.